This is a list of T cell receptor beta chains from one sample in a study of glioma-infiltrating T cells after dendritic cell vaccination. Sequenced by immunoSEQ multiplex PCR; TCRdb stores in-frame clones only, minus some. The sample has tens of thousands of clones, 75% to 90% seen once. The sequenced sample was blood, obtained before dendritic cell vaccination. All receptors come from a human donor with glioblastoma. Both conserved end residues are part of each CDR3. Each record gives: clone size, V gene, D gene, J gene, CDR3 DNA, CDR3 protein. D genes are given only for firm matches. Some rows mark clone size as missing; the rest say once, few, many or name a class of expanded clone.

NA	TRBV4-2	NA	TRBJ1-4	TGTGCCAGCAGCCAAGATCGCGGGGGCCGTACTAATGAAAAACTGTTTTTT	CASSQDRGGRTNEKLFF
NA	TRBV6-5	TRBD2	TRBJ2-7	TGTGCCAGCAGTTACGGGGGAGGGCTGTCCTACGAGCAGTACTTC	CASSYGGGLSYEQYF
NA	TRBV7-2	NA	TRBJ1-6	TGTGCCAGCAGTGCCGCAGGGCAGAATTCACCCCTCCACTTT	CASSAAGQNSPLHF
NA	TRBV5-6	TRBD2	TRBJ2-5	TGTGCCAGCAGCTCTTGGACTAGTCCAGAGACCCAGTACTTC	CASSSWTSPETQYF
NA	TRBV28	NA	TRBJ1-5	TGTGCCAGCAGGCGCGGAGGGGATCAGCCCCAGCATTTT	CASRRGGDQPQHF
NA	TRBV7-2	NA	TRBJ2-3	TGTGCCAGCAGCCTCACGGTAGGGGGGGGCGGAGGTACGCAGTATTTT	CASSLTVGGGGGTQYF
NA	TRBV28	NA	TRBJ1-1	TGTGCCAGCAGTTCCCCTACTACGGGATTGATCACTGAAGCTTTCTTT	CASSSPTTGLITEAFF
once	TRBV5-4	TRBD2	TRBJ2-3	TGTGCCAGCAGCTCACCCGGGGGGGCCGGAGATACGCAGTATTTT	CASSSPGGAGDTQYF
NA	TRBV4-1	NA	TRBJ1-1	TGCGCCAGCACGGGGTTGGTTATGGACACTGAAGCTTTCTTT	CASTGLVMDTEAFF
NA	TRBV7-8	NA	TRBJ2-7	TGTGCCAGCAGCCCCTCCCAAAGCTGGAGGGGTGGGGAGCAGTACTTC	CASSPSQSWRGGEQYF
NA	TRBV11-2	NA	TRBJ2-7	TGTGCCAGCAGCTTTGATCTAGGGCGGGCCTACGAGCAGTACTTC	CASSFDLGRAYEQYF
NA	TRBV6-1	TRBD1	TRBJ1-1	TGTGCCAGCAGTTCTGACAGGGGCACTGAAGCTTTCTTT	CASSSDRGTEAFF
few	TRBV7-2	NA	TRBJ2-1	TGTGCCAGCAGCCCTAGGATGAGGTGGAATGAGCAGTTCTTC	CASSPRMRWNEQFF
NA	TRBV23-1	TRBD1	TRBJ2-4	TGCGCCAGCAGCCCCCGGGACAGGGGGTCTGGGACCAAAAACATTCAGTACTTC	CASSPRDRGSGTKNIQYF
NA	TRBV5-5	TRBD1	TRBJ1-5	TGTGCCAGCAGCCTAAGGACAGGGGAACAGCCCCAGCATTTT	CASSLRTGEQPQHF
NA	TRBV5-6	NA	TRBJ2-2	TGTGCCAGCAGCCGGTTGGGGGGACCGAACACCGGGGAGCTGTTTTTT	CASSRLGGPNTGELFF
once	TRBV7-8	TRBD1	TRBJ2-1	TGTGCCAGCAGCCAACAGGGGGTTGGCGATGAGCAGTTCTTC	CASSQQGVGDEQFF
NA	TRBV5-1	TRBD2	TRBJ2-5	TGCGCCAGCAGCTTGGTGCGGGGGGGTAAAGAGACCCAGTACTTC	CASSLVRGGKETQYF
NA	TRBV11-2	NA	TRBJ1-2	TGTGCCAGCAGCTTAGCGGCAGGGCTGAACTATGGCTACACCTTC	CASSLAAGLNYGYTF
NA	TRBV14	NA	TRBJ2-7	TGTGCCAGCAGCACTCAGCCCGGGACTGCACCTCGGGAGCAGTACTTC	CASSTQPGTAPREQYF
NA	TRBV6-4	TRBD2	TRBJ2-1	TGTGCCAGCGGTACTAGCGGGGGGGAGAATGAGCAGTTCTTC	CASGTSGGENEQFF
NA	TRBV2	NA	TRBJ1-5	TGTGCCAGCAGTGTCAGTCAGCCCCAGCATTTT	CASSVSQPQHF
NA	TRBV6-4	TRBD2	TRBJ2-7	TGTGCCAGCAGAGAACTAGCGGGGGGCTCCTACGAGCAGTACTTC	CASRELAGGSYEQYF
few	TRBV10-2	TRBD1	TRBJ2-5	TGCGCCAGCAGTGAAATTTACAGGGGGCAATGGGCCCAGTACTTC	CASSEIYRGQWAQYF
NA	TRBV7-2	NA	TRBJ1-1	TGTGCCAGCAGCGACACCATGAACACTGAAGCTTTCTTT	CASSDTMNTEAFF
NA	TRBV28	NA	TRBJ1-2	TGTGCCAGCAGTTTATGGGACAGACTCTATGGCTACACCTTC	CASSLWDRLYGYTF
NA	TRBV11-2	NA	TRBJ2-7	TGTGCCAGCAGCTTAGTCGTTTACGAGCAGTACTTC	CASSLVVYEQYF
NA	TRBV4-1	TRBD1	TRBJ1-5	TGCGCCAGCAGCCCGCGGACAGGGAAACCCCAGCATTTT	CASSPRTGKPQHF
NA	TRBV29-1	NA	TRBJ1-4	TGCAGCGTTGAAGGGGCTGGCGGGGGCAAAGGGAAACTGTTTTTT	CSVEGAGGGKGKLFF
NA	TRBV19	NA	TRBJ1-2	TGTGCCAGTTCATCTACGAGGACAGACTATGGCTACACCTTC	CASSSTRTDYGYTF
NA	TRBV7-2	NA	TRBJ2-7	TGTGCCAGCAGCTTAGGGGGTGGGGGGACAGCGCCATACGAGCAGTACTTC	CASSLGGGGTAPYEQYF
NA	TRBV5-1	TRBD2	TRBJ2-3	TGCGCCAGCAGCTTGGTGGCGGGGGGCCATACGCAGTATTTT	CASSLVAGGHTQYF
NA	TRBV28	NA	TRBJ1-5	TGTGCCAGCAGCGAAGACTCGGGCAATCAGCCCCAGCATTTT	CASSEDSGNQPQHF
NA	TRBV5-1	NA	TRBJ2-3	TGCGCCAGCAGCTTGGACGGGACAACCGACACAGATACGCAGTATTTT	CASSLDGTTDTDTQYF
NA	TRBV9	NA	TRBJ2-2	TGTGCCAGCAGCGGGGACACTACAAACACCGGGGAGCTGTTTTTT	CASSGDTTNTGELFF
NA	TRBV9	TRBD2	TRBJ2-7	TGTGCCAGCGCCCTAGCGGGGGGCTCCTACGAGCAGTACTTC	CASALAGGSYEQYF
NA	TRBV5-1	NA	TRBJ1-1	TGCGCCAGCCGCCCCGTTCAGGGGAACACTGAAGCTTTCTTT	CASRPVQGNTEAFF
NA	TRBV6-6	NA	TRBJ2-2	TGTGCCAGCAGCACTGCCGGGGAGCTGTTTTTT	CASSTAGELFF
NA	TRBV2	TRBD2	TRBJ2-1	TGTGCCAGCAGACCTCTAGCGGGGGGGGGTTACAATGAGCAGTTCTTC	CASRPLAGGGYNEQFF
NA	TRBV12-5	TRBD1	TRBJ2-2	TGTGCTAGTGGGGGGACAGGGCGACGTCCCGGCACCGGGGAGCTGTTTTTT	CASGGTGRRPGTGELFF
NA	TRBV11-3	NA	TRBJ2-1	TGTGCCAGCAGCTTAGATTGGCGGAGCTCCTACAATGAGCAGTTCTTC	CASSLDWRSSYNEQFF
NA	TRBV18	NA	TRBJ1-6	TGTGCCAGCTCACCCAATCCCCTGCAGGGCACCCTGGGTTCACCCCTCCACTTT	CASSPNPLQGTLGSPLHF